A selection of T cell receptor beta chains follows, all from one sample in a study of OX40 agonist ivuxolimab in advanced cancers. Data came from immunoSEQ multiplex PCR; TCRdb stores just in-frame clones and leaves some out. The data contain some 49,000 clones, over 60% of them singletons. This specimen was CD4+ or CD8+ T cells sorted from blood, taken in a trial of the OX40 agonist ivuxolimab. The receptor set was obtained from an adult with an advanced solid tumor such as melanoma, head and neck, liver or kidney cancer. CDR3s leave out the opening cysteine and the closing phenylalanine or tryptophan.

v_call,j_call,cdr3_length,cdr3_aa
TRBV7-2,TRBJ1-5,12,ASSWGQGNQPQH
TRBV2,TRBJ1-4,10,ASSELREKLF
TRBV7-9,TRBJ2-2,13,ASSLILATTGELF
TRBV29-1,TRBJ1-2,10,SVVTGGSGYT
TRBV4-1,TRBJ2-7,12,ASSQPRGGLEQY
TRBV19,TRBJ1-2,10,ASTDKSYGYT
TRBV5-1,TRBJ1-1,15,ASSFLRTGEFLGEAF
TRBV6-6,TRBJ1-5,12,ASSSYRGNQPQH
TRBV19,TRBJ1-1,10,ATRTGQTEAF
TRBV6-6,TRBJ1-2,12,ASSYSDLLNGYT
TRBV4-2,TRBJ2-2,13,ASSFGGRASGELF
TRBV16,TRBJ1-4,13,ASRSERATNEKLS
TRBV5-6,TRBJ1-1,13,ASSFSTAMNTEAF
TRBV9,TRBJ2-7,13,ASSVGLAGGYEQY
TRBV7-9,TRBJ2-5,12,ASSRAGEGETQY
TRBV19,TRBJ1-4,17,ASSRQTGGFSPTNEKLF
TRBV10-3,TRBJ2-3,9,AAGGPDTQY
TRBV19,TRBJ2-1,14,ASSIEGRGIRNEQF
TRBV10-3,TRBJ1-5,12,AISERRGDQPQH
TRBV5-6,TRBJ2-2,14,ASSFLSPGNTGELF
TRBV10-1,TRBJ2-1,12,ASSELAGVNEQF
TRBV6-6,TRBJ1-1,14,ASREAGVGAHTEAF
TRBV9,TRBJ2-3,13,ASSVLSGTTDTQY
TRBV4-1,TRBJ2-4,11,ASSQGFSRIQY
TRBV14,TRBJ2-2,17,ASSHTPGMTSGTTGELF
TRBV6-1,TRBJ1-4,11,ATLRDRVEKLF
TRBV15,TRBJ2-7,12,ATSGRDRAGEQY
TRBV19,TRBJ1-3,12,ASSIGGDGNTIY
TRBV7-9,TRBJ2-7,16,ASSLNPGLAGASYEQY
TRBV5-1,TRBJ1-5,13,ASSLGTGNNQPQH
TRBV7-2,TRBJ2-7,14,ASSLAVGEGVYEQY
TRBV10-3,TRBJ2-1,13,AISGGDIGRNEQF
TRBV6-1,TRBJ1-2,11,ASSVQGEYGYT
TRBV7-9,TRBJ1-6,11,ASSFSHGGPLH
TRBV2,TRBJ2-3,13,ASRRLAEVTDTQY
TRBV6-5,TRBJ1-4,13,ASSSRHDGLEKLF
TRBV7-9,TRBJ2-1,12,ASSLALTGDEQF
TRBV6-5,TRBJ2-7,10,ASKTSGYEQY
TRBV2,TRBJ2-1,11,ASLTGYSNEQF
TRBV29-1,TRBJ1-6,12,SVSMGQSNSPLH